This T cell receptor beta chain was captured by sequencing in a study of blood T cell repertoires in COVID-19 (TCRdb year 2020). Study-level background: The collaborator samples originated in the United States, Italy and Spain and spanned the acute and convalescent phases of COVID-19. The material from the prospective study consisted of cDNA or gDNA derived from T cells, B-cell-depleted T cells, or PBMCs. The dataset comprised deeply sampled blood TCRbeta repertoires from subjects exposed to, actively infected with, or recovered from COVID-19. The repertoires were released in a freely available public database intended as a resource for research on the immune response to SARS-CoV-2. Samples came from the ongoing ImmuneRACE study (first 160 participants) plus 1,254 subjects from 6 global collaborators. The sample metadata nearly always contained a de-identified subject ID, COVID-19 status, age in years and sex. Where available, HLA class I and class II types were taken from metadata supplied by the sample provider and were not determined by assay-based typing. Study-wide findings and limitations: The amount of clinical and demographic metadata varied by source and participant and was provided uncurated.

The collaborating institutions used their own protocols to collect whole blood in K2EDTA tubes. Collaborator samples were shipped for TCRbeta analysis as frozen whole blood, isolated PBMCs, or DNA extracted from either sample type. As regards this clone: Its antigen is unknown. Base qualities are not provided; no much larger clone lies one nucleotide away.

TCRbeta CDR3 regions were amplified from genomic DNA using the immunoSEQ Assay, a bias-controlled multiplex PCR. As for the original processing: The number of nucleated cells in each sample was estimated from the amplification of reference gene primers within the assay. Sequence reads were collapsed and filtered to measure the absolute abundance of every unique TCRbeta CDR3 rearrangement. For each sample, productive Simpson clonality was calculated by taking the square root of Simpson's diversity index across productive rearrangements. Imported from immuneACCESS, the table was reduced by TCRdb to in-frame sequences with V and J called. These copies leave out some clones; in studies compared against another copy, an unresolved V gene accounts for under half, and the cause of the remainder is not known. V, J and clone size are taken as reported in that table, and D and trimming were inferred from the DNA itself. This sample lists under 100,000 clones; roughly 80% were detected once. The ten largest clones capture 3% to 4% of the sample.

V is pared back by 6 bases and J by 3 bases, with 8 bases lying between the germline termini. The germline V gene encodes CDR1 DFQATT and CDR2 SNEGSKA (reference sequence). The CDR3, cysteine through phenylalanine, is 11 amino acids long. Of all the DNA, just the CDR3 is kept, 33 bases in frame from base 1. This TCR came from a man aged 45-60 years with acute or convalescent COVID-19. The chain links TRBV20-1 with TRBJ1-2; matching of 5 bases hints at TRBD1 as the D gene. Sequences were obtained from peripheral blood. The CDR3 protein sequence reads: CSAATDYGYTF. At the DNA level, the sequence is TGCAGTGCCGCGACAGACTATGGCTACACCTTC.